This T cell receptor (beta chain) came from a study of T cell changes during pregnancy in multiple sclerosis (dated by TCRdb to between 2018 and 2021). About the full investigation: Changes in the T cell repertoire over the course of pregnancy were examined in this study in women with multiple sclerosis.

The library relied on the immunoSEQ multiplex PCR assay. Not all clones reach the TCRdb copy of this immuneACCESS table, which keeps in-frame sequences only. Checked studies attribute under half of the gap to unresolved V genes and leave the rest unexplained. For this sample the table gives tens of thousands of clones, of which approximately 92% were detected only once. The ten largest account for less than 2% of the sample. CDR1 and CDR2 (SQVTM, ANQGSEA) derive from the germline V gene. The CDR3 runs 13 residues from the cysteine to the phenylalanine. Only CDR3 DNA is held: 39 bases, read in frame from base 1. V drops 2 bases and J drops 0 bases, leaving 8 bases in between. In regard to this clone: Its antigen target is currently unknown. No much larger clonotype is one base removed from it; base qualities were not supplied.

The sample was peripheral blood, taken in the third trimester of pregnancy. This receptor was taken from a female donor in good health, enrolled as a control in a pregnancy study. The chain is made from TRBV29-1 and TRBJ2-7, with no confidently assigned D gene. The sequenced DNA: TGCAGCGTTGAAATGACAAACTCCTACGAGCAGTACTTC. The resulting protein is CSVEMTNSYEQYF.